This TCR beta chain was found in a study of cytomegalovirus exposure and HLA in healthy donors. Whole-study results and caveats: According to a later analysis, TCR clusters from the first cohort tended to co-occur in the 120 or so validation repertoires. Cytomegalovirus association was listed for approximately 160 TCR beta chains.

Concerning this clone: Its target is unknown. The same CDR3 arises from other DNA sequences in this sample as well.

The protocol was immunoSEQ multiplex PCR, while the TCRdb copy is restricted to in-frame clones and leaves out a portion. The table shows some 250,000 clones, with nearly 90% occurring only once. Sequenced sample: PBMCs. This receptor was identified in a young woman in good health and CMV-seronegative.

Here the CDR3 DNA reads TGTGCCAGCAGCTTATCGGGGGGGACCTACAATGAGCAGTTCTTC. Protein: CASSLSGGTYNEQFF. This chain links TRBV7-2 with TRBJ2-1, with TRBD2 matching 8 bases. CDR3 length: 15 amino acids. The V gene's germline CDR1 is SGHTA and CDR2 FQGNSA. V shed 2 bases and J 2 bases; nucleotides not matched to a gene: 2.